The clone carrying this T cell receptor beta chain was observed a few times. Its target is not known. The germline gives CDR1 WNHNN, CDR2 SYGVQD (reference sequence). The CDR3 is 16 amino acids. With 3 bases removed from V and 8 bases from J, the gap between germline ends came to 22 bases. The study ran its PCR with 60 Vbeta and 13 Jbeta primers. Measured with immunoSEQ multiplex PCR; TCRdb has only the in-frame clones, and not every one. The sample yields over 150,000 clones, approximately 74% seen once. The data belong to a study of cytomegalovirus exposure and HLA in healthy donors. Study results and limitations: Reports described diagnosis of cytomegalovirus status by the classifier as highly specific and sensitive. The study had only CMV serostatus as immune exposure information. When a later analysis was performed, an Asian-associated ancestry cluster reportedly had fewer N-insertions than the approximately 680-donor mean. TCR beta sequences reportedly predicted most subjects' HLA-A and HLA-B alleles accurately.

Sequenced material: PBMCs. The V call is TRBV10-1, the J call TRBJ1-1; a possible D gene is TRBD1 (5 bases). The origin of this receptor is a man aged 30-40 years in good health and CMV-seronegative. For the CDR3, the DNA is TGCGCCAGCAGTGATAGTGGCAGAGATCCCGGGGGGGAAGCTTTCTTT. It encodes CASSDSGRDPGGEAFF.